This TCR beta chain came from a study of blood T cell repertoires in COVID-19. Assay used: immunoSEQ multiplex PCR; TCRdb lists only in-frame clones, some missing. This repertoire shows about 99,000 clones, around 90% found once; its top ten account for around 3.3%. Germline V gene data show CDR1 as KGHSH and CDR2 as LQKENI. The CDR3 consists of 15 residues. Trimming removed 2 bases from V and 2 bases from J, with 13 bases in between. Sequenced material: peripheral blood. The receptor was derived from a man aged 50 to 59 in a cohort sampled during active COVID-19. V usage is TRBV18 and J usage is TRBJ2-7; tentatively, D is TRBD1 (5 bases). This chain's CDR3 is CASSPGTGPTYEQYV. DNA for the CDR3: TGTGCCAGCTCACCAGGTACAGGACCAACCTACGAGCAGTACGTC.